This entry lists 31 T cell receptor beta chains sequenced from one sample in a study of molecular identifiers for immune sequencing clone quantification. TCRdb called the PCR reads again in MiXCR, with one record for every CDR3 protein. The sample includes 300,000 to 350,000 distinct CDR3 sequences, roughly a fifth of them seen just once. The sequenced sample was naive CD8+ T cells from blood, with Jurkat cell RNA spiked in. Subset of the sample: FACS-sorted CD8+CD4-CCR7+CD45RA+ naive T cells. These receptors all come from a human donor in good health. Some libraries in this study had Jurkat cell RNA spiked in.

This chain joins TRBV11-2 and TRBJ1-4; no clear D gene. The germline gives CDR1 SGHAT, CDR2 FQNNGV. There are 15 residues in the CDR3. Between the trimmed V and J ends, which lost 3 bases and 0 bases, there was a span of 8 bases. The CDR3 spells CASSLVTSTNEKLFF. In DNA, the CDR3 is TGTGCCAGCAGCTTGGTCACCTCAACTAATGAAAAACTGTTTTTT. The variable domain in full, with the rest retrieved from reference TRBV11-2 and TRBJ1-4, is EAGVAQSPRYKIIEKRQSVAFWCNPISGHATLYWYQQILGQGPKLLIQFQNNGVVDDSQLPKDRFSAERLKGVDSTLKIQPAKLEDSAVYLCASSLVTSTNEKLFFGSGTQLSVL.

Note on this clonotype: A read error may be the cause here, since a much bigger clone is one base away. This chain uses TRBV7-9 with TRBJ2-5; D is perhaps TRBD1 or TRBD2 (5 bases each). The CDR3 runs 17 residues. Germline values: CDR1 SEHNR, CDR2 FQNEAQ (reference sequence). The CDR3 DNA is TGTGCCAGCAGCTTAGGAAACTCCCGGGACGAAAGAGAGACCCAGCACTTC. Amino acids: CASSLGNSRDERETQHF.

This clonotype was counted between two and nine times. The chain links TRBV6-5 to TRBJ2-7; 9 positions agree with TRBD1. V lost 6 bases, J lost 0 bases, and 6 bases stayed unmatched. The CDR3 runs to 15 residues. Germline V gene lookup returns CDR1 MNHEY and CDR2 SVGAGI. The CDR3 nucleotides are TGTGCCAGCAGCGGGGGACAGGGCGTCTCCTACGAGCAGTACTTC. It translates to CASSGGQGVSYEQYF.

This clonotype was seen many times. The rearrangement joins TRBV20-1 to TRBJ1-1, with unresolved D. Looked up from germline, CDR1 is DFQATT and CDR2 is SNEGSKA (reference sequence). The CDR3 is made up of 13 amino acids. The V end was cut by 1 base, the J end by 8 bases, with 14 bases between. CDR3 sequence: CSARAPFTEEAFF. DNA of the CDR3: TGCAGTGCTAGAGCCCCCTTTACCGAGGAAGCTTTCTTT.

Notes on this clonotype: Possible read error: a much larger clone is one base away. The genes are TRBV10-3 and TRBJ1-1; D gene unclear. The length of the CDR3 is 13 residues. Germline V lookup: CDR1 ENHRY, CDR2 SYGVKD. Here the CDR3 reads CAIRESGRTEAFF. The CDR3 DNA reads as TGTGCCATCAGAGAGTCTGGCCGCACTGAAGCTTTCTTT.

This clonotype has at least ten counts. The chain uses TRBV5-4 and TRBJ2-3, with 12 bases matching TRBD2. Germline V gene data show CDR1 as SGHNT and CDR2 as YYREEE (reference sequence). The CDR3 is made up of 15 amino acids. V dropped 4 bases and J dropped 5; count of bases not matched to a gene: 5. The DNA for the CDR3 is TGTGCCAGCAGCCCCCCACTAGCGGGGGGAGATACGCAGTATTTT. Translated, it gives CASSPPLAGGDTQYF.

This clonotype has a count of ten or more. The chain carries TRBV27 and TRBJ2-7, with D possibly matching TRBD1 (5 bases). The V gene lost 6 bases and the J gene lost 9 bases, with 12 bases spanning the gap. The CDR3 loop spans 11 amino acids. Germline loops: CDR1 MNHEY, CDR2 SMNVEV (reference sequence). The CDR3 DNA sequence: TGTGCCAGCAGGGGCCTTAGGGGGCAGTACTTC. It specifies CASRGLRGQYF.

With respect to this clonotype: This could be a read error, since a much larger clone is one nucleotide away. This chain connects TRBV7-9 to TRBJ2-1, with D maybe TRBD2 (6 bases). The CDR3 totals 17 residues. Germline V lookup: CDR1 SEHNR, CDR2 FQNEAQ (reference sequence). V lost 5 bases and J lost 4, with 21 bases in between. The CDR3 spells CASSPKELEGPYNEQFF. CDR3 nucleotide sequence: TGTGCCAGCAGCCCAAAGGAGCTGGAGGGCCCTTACAATGAGCAGTTCTTC.

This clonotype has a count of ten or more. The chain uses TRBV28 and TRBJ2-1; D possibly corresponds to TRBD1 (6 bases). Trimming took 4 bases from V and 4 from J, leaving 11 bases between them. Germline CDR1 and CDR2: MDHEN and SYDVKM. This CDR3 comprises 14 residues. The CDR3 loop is CASSYSDSYNEQFF. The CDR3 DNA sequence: TGTGCCAGCAGTTACTCGGACAGTTACAATGAGCAGTTCTTC. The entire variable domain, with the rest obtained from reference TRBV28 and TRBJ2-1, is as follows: DVKVTQSSRYLVKRTGEKVFLECVQDMDHENMFWYRQDPGLGLRLIYFSYDVKMKEKGDIPEGYSVSREKKERFSLILESASTNQTSMYLCASSYSDSYNEQFFGPGTRLTVL.

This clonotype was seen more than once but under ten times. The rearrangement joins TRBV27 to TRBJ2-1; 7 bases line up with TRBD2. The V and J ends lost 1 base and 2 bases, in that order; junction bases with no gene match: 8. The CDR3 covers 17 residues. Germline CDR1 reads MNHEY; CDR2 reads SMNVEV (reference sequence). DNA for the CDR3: TGTGCCAGCAGTTTATTTTTGGCTAGCGGTCCCTACAATGAGCAGTTCTTC. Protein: CASSLFLASGPYNEQFF.

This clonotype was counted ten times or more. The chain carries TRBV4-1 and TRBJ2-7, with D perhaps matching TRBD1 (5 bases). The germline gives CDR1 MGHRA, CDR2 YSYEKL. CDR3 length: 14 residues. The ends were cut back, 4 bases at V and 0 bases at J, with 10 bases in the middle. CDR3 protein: CASSRDSYSYEQYF. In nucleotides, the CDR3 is TGCGCCAGCAGCCGCGACAGCTACTCCTACGAGCAGTACTTC.

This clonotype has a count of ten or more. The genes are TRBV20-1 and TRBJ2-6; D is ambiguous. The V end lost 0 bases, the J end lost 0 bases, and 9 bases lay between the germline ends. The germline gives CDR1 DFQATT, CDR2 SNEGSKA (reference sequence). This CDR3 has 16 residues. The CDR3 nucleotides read TGCAGTGCTAGAGAGAGACGTAACTCTGGGGCCAACGTCCTGACTTTC. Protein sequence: CSARERRNSGANVLTF.

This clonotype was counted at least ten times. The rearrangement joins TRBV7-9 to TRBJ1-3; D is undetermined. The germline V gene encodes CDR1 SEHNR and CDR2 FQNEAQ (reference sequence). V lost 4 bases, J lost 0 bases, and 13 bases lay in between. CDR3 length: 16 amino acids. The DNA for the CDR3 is TGTGCCAGCAGCTCCACCAGACCTAGCTCTGGAAACACCATATATTTT. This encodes CASSSTRPSSGNTIYF.

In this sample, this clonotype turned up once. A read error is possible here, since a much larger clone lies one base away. CDR3 protein: CASSLGDQGPHEQYF. Written as DNA, the CDR3 is TGTGCCAGCAGCTTGGGGGACCAGGGGCCGCACGAGCAGTACTTC. V usage is TRBV5-6 and J usage is TRBJ2-7, with TRBD1 as a possible D gene (6 bases). V was trimmed by 0 bases and J by 5 bases, leaving 15 bases between them. Germline CDR1 reads SGHDT; CDR2 reads YYEEEE. The CDR3 is made up of 15 amino acids.

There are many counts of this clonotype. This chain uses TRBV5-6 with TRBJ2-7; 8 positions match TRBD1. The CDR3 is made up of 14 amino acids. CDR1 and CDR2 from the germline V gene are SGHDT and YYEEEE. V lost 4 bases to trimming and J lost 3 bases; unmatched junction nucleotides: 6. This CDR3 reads CASSPRGQVYEQYF. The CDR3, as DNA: TGTGCCAGCAGCCCCAGGGGACAGGTCTACGAGCAGTACTTC. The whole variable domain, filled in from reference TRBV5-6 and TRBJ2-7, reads DAGVTQSPTHLIKTRGQQVTLRCSPKSGHDTVSWYQQALGQGPQFIFQYYEEEERQRGNFPDRFSGHQFPNYSSELNVNALLLGDSALYLCASSPRGQVYEQYFGPGTRLTVT.

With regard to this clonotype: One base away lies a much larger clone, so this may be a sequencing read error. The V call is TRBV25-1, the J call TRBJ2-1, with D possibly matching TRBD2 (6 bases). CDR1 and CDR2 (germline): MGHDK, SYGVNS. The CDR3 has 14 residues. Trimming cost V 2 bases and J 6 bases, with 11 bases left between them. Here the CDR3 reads CASSERERSNEQFF. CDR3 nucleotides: TGTGCCAGCAGTGAACGGGAGAGGAGCAATGAGCAGTTCTTC.

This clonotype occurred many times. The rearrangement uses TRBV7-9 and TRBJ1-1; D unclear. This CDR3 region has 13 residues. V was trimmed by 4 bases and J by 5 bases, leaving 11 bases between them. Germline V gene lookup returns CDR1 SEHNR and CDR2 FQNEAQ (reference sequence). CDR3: CASSSPIGTEAFF. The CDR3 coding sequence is TGTGCCAGCAGCTCCCCGATAGGGACTGAAGCTTTCTTT.

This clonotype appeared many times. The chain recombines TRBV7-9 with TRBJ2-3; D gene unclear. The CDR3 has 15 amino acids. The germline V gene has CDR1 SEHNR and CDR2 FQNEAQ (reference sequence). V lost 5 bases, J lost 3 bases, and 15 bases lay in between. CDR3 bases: TGTGCCAGCAGCCACAAGCAGATGCAGACAGATACGCAGTATTTT. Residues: CASSHKQMQTDTQYF.

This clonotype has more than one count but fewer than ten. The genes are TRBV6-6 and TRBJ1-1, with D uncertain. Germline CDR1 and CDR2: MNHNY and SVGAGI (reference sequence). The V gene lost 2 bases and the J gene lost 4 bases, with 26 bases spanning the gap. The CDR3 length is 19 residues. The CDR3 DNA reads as TGTGCCAGCAGTTACGATCCGGGTGTCGGCAGCCATTTTGGCACTGAAGCTTTCTTT. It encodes CASSYDPGVGSHFGTEAFF.

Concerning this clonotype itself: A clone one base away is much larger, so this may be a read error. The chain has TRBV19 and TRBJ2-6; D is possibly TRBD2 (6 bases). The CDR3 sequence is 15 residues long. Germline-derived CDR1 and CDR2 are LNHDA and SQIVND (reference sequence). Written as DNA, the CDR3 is TGTGCCAGTAGTGCGGGGACTCGTGGGGCCAGCGTCCTGACTTTC. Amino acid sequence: CASSAGTRGASVLTF.

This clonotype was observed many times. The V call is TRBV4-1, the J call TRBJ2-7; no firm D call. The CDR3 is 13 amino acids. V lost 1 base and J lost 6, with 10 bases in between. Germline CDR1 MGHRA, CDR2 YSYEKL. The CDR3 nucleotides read TGCGCCAGCAGCCAAGGAGTCAGCACCGAGCAGTACTTC. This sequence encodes CASSQGVSTEQYF.

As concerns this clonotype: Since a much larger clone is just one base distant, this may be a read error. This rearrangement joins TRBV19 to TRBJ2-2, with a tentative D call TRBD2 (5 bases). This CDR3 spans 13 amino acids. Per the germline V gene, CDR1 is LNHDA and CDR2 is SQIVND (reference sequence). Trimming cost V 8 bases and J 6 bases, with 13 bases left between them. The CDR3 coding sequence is TGTGCCAGTCTAGCCCGGGCCGCCGGGGAGCTGTTTTTT. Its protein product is CASLARAAGELFF.

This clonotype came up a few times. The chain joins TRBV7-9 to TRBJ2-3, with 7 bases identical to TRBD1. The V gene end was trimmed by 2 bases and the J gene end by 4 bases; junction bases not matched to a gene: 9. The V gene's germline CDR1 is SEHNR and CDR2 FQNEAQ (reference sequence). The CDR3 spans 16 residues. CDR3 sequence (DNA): TGTGCCAGCAGCTTAATGACAGGGATTAGCGCAGATACGCAGTATTTT. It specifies CASSLMTGISADTQYF. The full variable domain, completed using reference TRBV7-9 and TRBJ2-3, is DTGVSQNPRHKITKRGQNVTFRCDPISEHNRLYWYRQTLGQGPEFLTYFQNEAQLEKSRLLSDRFSAERPKGSFSTLEIQRTEQGDSAMYLCASSLMTGISADTQYFGPGTRLTVL.

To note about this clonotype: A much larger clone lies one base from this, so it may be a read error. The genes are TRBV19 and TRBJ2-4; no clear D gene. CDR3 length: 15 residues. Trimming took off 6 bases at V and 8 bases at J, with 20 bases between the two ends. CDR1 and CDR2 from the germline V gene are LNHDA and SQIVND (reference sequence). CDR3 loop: CASRDPGFRADIQYF. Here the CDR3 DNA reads TGTGCCAGTAGGGACCCGGGCTTCCGGGCGGACATTCAGTACTTC.

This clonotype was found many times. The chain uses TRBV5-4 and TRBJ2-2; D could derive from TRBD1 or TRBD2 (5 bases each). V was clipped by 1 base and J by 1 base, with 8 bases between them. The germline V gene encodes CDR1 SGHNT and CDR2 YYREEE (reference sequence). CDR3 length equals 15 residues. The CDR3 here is CASSLTGLNTGELFF. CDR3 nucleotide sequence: TGTGCCAGCAGCTTGACAGGACTGAACACCGGGGAGCTGTTTTTT. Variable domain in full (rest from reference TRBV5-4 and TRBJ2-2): ETGVTQSPTHLIKTRGQQVTLRCSSQSGHNTVSWYQQALGQGPQFIFQYYREEENGRGNFPPRFSGLQFPNYSSELNVNALELDDSALYLCASSLTGLNTGELFFGEGSRLTVL.

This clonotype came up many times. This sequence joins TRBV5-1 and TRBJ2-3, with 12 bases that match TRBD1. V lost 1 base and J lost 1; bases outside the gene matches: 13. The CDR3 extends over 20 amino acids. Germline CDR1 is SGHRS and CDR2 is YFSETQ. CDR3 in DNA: TGCGCCAGCAGCTTGAGAGGGACAGGGGGCTACGGAATCGGCACAGATACGCAGTATTTT. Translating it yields CASSLRGTGGYGIGTDTQYF.

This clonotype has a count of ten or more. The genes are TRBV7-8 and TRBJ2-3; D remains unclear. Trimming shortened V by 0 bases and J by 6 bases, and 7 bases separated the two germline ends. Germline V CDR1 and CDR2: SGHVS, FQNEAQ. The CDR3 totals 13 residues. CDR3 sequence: CASSLAPMDTQYF. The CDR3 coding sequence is TGTGCCAGCAGCTTAGCGCCCATGGATACGCAGTATTTT.

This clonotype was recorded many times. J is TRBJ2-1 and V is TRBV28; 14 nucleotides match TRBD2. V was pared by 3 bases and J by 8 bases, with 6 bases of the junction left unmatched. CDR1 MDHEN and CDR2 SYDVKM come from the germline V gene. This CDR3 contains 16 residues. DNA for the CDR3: TGTGCCAGCAGTTTTCAGACTAGCGGGAGGGTGGATGAGCAGTTCTTC. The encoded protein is CASSFQTSGRVDEQFF.

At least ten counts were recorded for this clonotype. DNA of the CDR3: TGCGCCAGCAGCTGGGGGCCGGGACTAGCGGGACCCGATGAGCAGTTCTTC. This translates into CASSWGPGLAGPDEQFF. The chain carries TRBV5-1 and TRBJ2-1, with 13 bases lining up with TRBD2. CDR1 is SGHRS, CDR2 YFSETQ, per germline. This CDR3 has 17 amino acids. The ends lost 3 bases at V and 8 bases at J; junction bases unmatched: 11.

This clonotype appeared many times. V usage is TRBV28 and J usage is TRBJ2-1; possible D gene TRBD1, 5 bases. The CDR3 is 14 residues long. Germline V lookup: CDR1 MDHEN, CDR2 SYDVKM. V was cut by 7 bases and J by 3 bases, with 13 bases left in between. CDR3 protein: CASTNGHYYNEQFF. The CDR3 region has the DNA TGTGCCAGCACCAACGGACACTACTACAATGAGCAGTTCTTC.

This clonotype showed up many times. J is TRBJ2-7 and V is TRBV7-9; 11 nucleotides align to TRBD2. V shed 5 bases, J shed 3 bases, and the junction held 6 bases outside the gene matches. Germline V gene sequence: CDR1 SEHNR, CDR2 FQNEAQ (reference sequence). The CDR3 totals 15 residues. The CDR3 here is CASSPPGTSGYEQYF. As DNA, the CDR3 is TGTGCCAGCAGCCCACCCGGGACTAGCGGCTACGAGCAGTACTTC.